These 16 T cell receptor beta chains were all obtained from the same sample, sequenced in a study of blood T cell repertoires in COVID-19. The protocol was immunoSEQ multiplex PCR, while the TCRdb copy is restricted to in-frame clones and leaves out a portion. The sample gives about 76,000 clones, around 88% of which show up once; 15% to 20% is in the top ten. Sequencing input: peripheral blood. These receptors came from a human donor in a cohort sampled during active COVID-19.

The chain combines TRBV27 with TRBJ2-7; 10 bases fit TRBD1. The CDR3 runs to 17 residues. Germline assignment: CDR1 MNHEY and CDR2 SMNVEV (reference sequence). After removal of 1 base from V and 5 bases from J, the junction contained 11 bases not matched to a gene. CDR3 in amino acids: CASSLWSGGTGANEQYF. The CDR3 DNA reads TGTGCCAGCAGTTTATGGTCGGGGGGGACAGGGGCAAACGAGCAGTACTTC.

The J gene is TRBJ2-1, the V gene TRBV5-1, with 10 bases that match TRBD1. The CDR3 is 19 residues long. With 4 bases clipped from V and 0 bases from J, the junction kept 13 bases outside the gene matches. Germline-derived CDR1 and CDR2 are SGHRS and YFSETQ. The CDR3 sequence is CASSAAGQGYSSSYNEQFF. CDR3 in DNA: TGCGCCAGCAGCGCCGCGGGACAGGGGTACTCGAGCTCCTACAATGAGCAGTTCTTC.

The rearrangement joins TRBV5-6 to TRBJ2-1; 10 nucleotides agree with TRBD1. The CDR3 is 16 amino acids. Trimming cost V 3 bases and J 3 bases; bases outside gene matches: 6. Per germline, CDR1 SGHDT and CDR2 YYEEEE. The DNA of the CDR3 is TGTGCCAGCAGCTGGGACAGGGGAGAGGTCTACAATGAGCAGTTCTTC. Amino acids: CASSWDRGEVYNEQFF.

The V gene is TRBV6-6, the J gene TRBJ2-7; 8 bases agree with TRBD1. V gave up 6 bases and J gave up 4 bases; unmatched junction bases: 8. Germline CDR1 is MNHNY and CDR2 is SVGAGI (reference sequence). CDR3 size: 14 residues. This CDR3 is CASSEQGVGYEQYF. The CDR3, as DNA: TGTGCCAGCAGCGAACAGGGGGTGGGATACGAGCAGTACTTC.

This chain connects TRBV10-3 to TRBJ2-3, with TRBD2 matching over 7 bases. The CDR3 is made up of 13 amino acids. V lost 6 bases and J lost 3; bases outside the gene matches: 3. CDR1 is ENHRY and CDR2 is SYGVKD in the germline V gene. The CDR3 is CAIRERETDTQYF. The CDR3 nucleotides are TGTGCCATCAGGGAGCGGGAAACAGATACGCAGTATTTT.

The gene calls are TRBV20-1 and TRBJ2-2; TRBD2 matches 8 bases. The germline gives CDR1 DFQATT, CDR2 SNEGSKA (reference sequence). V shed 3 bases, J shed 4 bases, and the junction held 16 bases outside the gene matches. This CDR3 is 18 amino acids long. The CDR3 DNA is TGCAGTGCTAGTACTTTAGCGGGGTTTACTTGGGGCACCGGGGAGCTGTTTTTT. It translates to CSASTLAGFTWGTGELFF.

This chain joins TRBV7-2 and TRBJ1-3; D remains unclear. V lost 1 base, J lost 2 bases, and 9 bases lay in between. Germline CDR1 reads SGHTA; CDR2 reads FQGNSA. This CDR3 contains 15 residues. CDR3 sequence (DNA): TGTGCCAGCAGCTTAGTTTGGAGTACTGGAAACACCATATATTTT. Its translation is CASSLVWSTGNTIYF. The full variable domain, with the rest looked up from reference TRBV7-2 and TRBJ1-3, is GAGVSQSPSNKVTEKGKDVELRCDPISGHTALYWYRQSLGQGLEFLIYFQGNSAPDKSGLPSDRFSAERTGGSVSTLTIQRTQQEDSAVYLCASSLVWSTGNTIYFGEGSWLTVV.

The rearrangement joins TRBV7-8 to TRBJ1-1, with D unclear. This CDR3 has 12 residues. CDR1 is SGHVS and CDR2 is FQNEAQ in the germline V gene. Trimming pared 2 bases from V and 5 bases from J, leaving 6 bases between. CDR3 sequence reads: CASSLTSTEAFF. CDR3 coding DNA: TGTGCCAGCAGCTTAACAAGTACTGAAGCTTTCTTT.

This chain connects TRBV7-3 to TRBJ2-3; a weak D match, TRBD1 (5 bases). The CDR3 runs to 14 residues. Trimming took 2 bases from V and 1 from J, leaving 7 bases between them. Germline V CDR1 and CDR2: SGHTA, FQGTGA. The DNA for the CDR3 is TGTGCCAGCAGCTTATTAGGGGGCACAGATACGCAGTATTTT. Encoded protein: CASSLLGGTDTQYF.

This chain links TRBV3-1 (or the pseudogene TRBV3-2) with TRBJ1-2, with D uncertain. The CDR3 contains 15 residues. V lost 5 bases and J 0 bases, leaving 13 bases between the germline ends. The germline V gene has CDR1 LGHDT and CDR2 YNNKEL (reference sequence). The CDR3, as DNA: TGTGCCAGCAGCAACCATCGTTTAGCTAACTATGGCTACACCTTC. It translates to CASSNHRLANYGYTF.

Here the CDR3 DNA reads TGTGCCAGCAGTGTGACTAAAGGCGGGTATCAGCCCCAGCATTTT. Its protein is CASSVTKGGYQPQHF. The chain recombines TRBV2 with TRBJ1-5, with D uncertain. V was clipped by 4 bases and J by 5 bases, with 15 bases between them. In germline, CDR1 is SNHLY, CDR2 FYNNEI. The CDR3 consists of 15 residues.

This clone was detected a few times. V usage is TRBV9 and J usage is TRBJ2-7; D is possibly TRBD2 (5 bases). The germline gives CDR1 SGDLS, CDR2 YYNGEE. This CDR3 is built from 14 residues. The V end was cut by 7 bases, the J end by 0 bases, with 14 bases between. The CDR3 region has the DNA TGTGCCAGCGCACGACGGGGTAACTCCTACGAGCAGTACTTC. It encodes CASARRGNSYEQYF.

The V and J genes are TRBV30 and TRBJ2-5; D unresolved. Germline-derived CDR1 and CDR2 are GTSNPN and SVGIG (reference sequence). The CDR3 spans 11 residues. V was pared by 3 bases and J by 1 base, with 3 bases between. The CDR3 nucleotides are TGTGCCTGGAGCGTCCAAGAGACCCAGTACTTC. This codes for CAWSVQETQYF.

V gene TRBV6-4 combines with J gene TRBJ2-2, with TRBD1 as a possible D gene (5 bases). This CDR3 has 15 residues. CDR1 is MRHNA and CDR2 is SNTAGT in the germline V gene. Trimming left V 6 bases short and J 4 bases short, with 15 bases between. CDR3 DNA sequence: TGTGCCAGCAGCCCGACAGCGTTTATCACCGGGGAGCTGTTTTTT. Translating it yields CASSPTAFITGELFF.

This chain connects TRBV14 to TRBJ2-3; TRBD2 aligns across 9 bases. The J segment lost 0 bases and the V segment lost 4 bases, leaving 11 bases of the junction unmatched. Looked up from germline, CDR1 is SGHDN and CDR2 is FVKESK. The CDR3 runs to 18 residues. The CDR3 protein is CASSPGLALPGSTDTQYF. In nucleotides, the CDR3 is TGTGCCAGCAGCCCGGGACTAGCCCTCCCTGGTAGCACAGATACGCAGTATTTT. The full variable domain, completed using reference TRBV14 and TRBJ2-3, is EAGVTQFPSHSVIEKGQTVTLRCDPISGHDNLYWYRRVMGKEIKFLLHFVKESKQDESGMPNNRFLAERTGGTYSTLKVQPAELEDSGVYFCASSPGLALPGSTDTQYFGPGTRLTVL.

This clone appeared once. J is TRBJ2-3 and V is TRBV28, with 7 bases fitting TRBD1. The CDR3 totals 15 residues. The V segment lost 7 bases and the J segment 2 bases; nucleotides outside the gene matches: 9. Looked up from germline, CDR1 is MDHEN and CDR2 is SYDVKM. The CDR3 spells CASIQDRVPTDTQYF. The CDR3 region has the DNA TGTGCCAGCATCCAAGACAGGGTACCCACAGATACGCAGTATTTT. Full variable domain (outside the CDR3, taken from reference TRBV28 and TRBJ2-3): DVKVTQSSRYLVKRTGEKVFLECVQDMDHENMFWYRQDPGLGLRLIYFSYDVKMKEKGDIPEGYSVSREKKERFSLILESASTNQTSMYLCASIQDRVPTDTQYFGPGTRLTVL.